Presented here are 3 T cell receptor beta chains from one specimen sequenced in a study of tumor-infiltrating lymphocytes in primary liver carcinoma. The study co-extracted DNA and RNA from 20-30 mg of unsorted bulk tissue. TCR beta cDNA was reverse-transcribed from 450 to 500 ng of total RNA. The reaction used a constant-region primer and ProtoScript II reverse transcriptase. The TCR beta library was amplified through three nested multiplex PCR rounds in a modified ARM-PCR procedure. Researchers ran the first two PCR rounds for 10 cycles each with TRBV1-TRBV30 forward primers and a C-beta reverse primer. TCRdb reprocessed the multiplex PCR reads via MiXCR and lists one record per CDR3 protein. This sample yields approximately 60,000 distinct CDR3 sequences, of which 71% are seen a single time; roughly three fifths belongs to the top ten. The sequenced sample was liver tumor tissue from sampling region 2. Subset denoted: tumor region T2, inferior pole. All receptors come from a man aged 35 to 55 with primary liver carcinoma and hepatitis B virus infection.

As for this clonotype: The junction and the germline gene differ at one end; a read error may be behind it. This chain uses TRBV6-2 or TRBV6-3 with TRBJ2-3; weak D call: TRBD1 (5 bases). Germline CDR1 MNHEY, CDR2 SVGEGT. The CDR3 spans 17 residues. CDR3 sequence: CASSYFPLGPGTDRQYF. For the CDR3, the DNA is TGTGCCAGTAGTTACTTCCCTCTGGGGCCTGGCACAGATAGGCAGTATTTT.

This clonotype was seen once. Likely a read error: the CDR3 ends without its conserved phenylalanine or tryptophan. This CDR3 reads CSSRDGYNSPLHS. The CDR3, as DNA: TGCTCCAGCAGGGACGGCTATAATTCACCCCTCCACTCT. The J gene is TRBJ1-6, the V gene TRBV10-2; maybe TRBD1 (5 bases). The germline gives CDR1 WSHSY, CDR2 SAAADI. This CDR3 is 13 amino acids long.

Concerning this clonotype: At one of its ends the junction is not consistent with the germline gene, which may arise from a read error. The chain employs TRBV29-1 and TRBJ2-1; TRBD2 agrees at 7 bases. From germline, CDR1 is SQVTM and CDR2 ANQGSEA. The CDR3 totals 13 residues. The CDR3 nucleotides read TGCAACGTTGCGCTAGCGGACTACAATGAGCAGTTCTTC. This translates into CNVALADYNEQFF.